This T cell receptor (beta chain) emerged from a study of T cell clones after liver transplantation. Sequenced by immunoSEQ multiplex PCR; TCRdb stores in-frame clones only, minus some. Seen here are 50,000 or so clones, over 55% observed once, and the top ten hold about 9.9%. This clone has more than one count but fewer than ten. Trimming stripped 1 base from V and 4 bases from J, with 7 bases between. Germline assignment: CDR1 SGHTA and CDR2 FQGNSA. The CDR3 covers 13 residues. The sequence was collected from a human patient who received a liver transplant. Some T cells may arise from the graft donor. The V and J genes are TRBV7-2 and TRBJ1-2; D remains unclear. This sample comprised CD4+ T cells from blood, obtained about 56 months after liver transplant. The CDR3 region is CASSLERTYGYTF. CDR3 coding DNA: TGTGCCAGCAGCTTAGAGCGGACCTATGGCTACACCTTC.